Below, one T cell receptor beta chain is given with its context. The data are from a study of blood T cell repertoires in COVID-19. Across the whole study: PBMCs, B-cell-depleted T cells, or T cells were the source of the cDNA or gDNA that made up the material.

Sequencing was performed with immunoSEQ multiplex PCR; in TCRdb, only in-frame clones are kept and a portion is missing. The table shows 45,000 to 55,000 clones, with roughly 91% occurring only once. V lost 8 bases and J lost 5, with 15 bases in between. This CDR3 spans 14 amino acids. Germline-derived CDR1 and CDR2 are LNHDA and SQIVND (reference sequence). What was sequenced was peripheral blood. The chain recombines TRBV19 with TRBJ2-2, with a tentative D call TRBD1 (6 bases). The TCR was taken from a human donor in a cohort sampled during active COVID-19. The CDR3 DNA sequence: TGTGCCAGTCGTGTGGGACATCAGACCGGGGAGCTGTTTTTT. It translates to CASRVGHQTGELFF.